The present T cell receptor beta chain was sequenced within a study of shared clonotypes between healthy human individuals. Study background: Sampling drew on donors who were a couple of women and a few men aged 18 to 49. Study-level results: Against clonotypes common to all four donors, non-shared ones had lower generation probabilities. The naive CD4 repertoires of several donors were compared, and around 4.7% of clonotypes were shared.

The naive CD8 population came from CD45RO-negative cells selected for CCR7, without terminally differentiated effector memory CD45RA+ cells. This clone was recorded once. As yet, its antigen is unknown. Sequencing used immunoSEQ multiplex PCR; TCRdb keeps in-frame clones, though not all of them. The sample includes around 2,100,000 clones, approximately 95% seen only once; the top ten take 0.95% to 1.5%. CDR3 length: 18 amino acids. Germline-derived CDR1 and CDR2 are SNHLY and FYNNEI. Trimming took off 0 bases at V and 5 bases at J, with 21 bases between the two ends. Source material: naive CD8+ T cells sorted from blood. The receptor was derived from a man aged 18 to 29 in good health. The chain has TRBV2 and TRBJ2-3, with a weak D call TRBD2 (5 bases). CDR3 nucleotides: TGTGCCAGCAGTGAAGCGCTCCGGTCAGGTCGAGGGCAAGATACGCAGTATTTT. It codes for CASSEALRSGRGQDTQYF.